The 8 T cell receptor beta chains below were found in one sample sequenced in a study of PD-L1 blockade in urothelial cancer. Method: immunoSEQ multiplex PCR; TCRdb's copy keeps in-frame clones and lacks some. The table has about 88,000 clones, approximately 90% seen once. The source was PBMCs, collected around atezolizumab (anti-PD-L1) treatment. The receptors come from a man in his sixties with urothelial cancer.

The chain carries TRBV27 and TRBJ2-1; TRBD2 matches at 12 bases. CDR1 MNHEY and CDR2 SMNVEV come from the germline V gene (reference sequence). The V and J ends lost 3 bases and 6 bases, in that order; junction bases with no gene match: 3. This CDR3 region has 15 residues. CDR3 in amino acids: CASSLLAGGFNEQFF. CDR3 sequence (DNA): TGTGCCAGCAGTTTGCTAGCGGGGGGGTTCAATGAGCAGTTCTTC.

The V call is TRBV25-1, the J call TRBJ2-1; D might be TRBD2 (5 bases). V lost 7 bases, J lost 0 bases, and 13 bases lay in between. The CDR3 has 15 residues. The germline V gene has CDR1 MGHDK and CDR2 SYGVNS. CDR3 residues: CASTEGGSSYNEQFF. The CDR3 bases are TGTGCCAGCACCGAGGGCGGAAGCTCCTACAATGAGCAGTTCTTC.

The chain links TRBV19 to TRBJ1-3; no firm D call. Trimming stripped 2 bases from V and 2 bases from J, with 13 bases between. Germline V lookup: CDR1 LNHDA, CDR2 SQIVND (reference sequence). This CDR3 is built from 16 residues. CDR3 region: CASSIFVSGAGNTIYF. CDR3 nucleotide sequence: TGTGCCAGTAGTATATTCGTTTCAGGCGCTGGAAACACCATATATTTT.

The chain has TRBV28 and TRBJ2-7; 9 positions match TRBD2. Germline assignment: CDR1 MDHEN and CDR2 SYDVKM. With 6 bases clipped from V and 6 bases from J, the junction kept 21 bases outside the gene matches. The length of the CDR3 is 18 residues. In nucleotides, the CDR3 is TGTGCCAGCAGACCCGGGACACCCGGACTAGCGCCTAAAGGCGAGCAGTACTTC. Translation: CASRPGTPGLAPKGEQYF.

The table lists this clone with a count of one. The rearrangement uses TRBV12-1 and TRBJ2-7; TRBD1, the D gene given by the table, was not confirmed from the DNA. TRBV12-1 counts as a pseudogene. This CDR3 has 19 residues. The CDR3 DNA is TGTGCCAGCAGCTACTTCGACAGTACTTTATCCCCAGGGGCCTACGAGCAGTACTTC. This translates into CASSYFDSTLSPGAYEQYF.

This chain uses TRBV28 with TRBJ2-7, with 12 nucleotides matching TRBD2. Looked up from germline, CDR1 is MDHEN and CDR2 is SYDVKM. Trimming at V came to 5 bases and at J to 3 bases, leaving 8 bases not matched to a gene. The CDR3 contains 16 residues. The CDR3 DNA reads TGTGCCAGCAGTGTCGCCCTAGCGGGAGGGTTCTACGAGCAGTACTTC. The encoded protein is CASSVALAGGFYEQYF.

The DNA of the CDR3 is TGTGCCAGTAGTATAGTGGAGGGCCCACCCCTCCACTTT. Residues: CASSIVEGPPLHF. The V and J genes are TRBV19 and TRBJ1-6; D is uncertain. Germline loops: CDR1 LNHDA, CDR2 SQIVND (reference sequence). The CDR3 is 13 residues long. With 1 base removed from V and 11 bases from J, the gap between germline ends came to 9 bases.

This clone was counted a single time. The genes are TRBV6-5 and TRBJ1-5; D uncertain. Looked up from germline, CDR1 is MNHEY and CDR2 is SVGAGI. With 6 bases removed from V and 0 bases from J, the gap between germline ends came to 6 bases. This CDR3 region has 13 residues. The CDR3 bases are TGTGCCAGCAGCCCTAGTAGCAATCAGCCCCAGCATTTT. It encodes CASSPSSNQPQHF.